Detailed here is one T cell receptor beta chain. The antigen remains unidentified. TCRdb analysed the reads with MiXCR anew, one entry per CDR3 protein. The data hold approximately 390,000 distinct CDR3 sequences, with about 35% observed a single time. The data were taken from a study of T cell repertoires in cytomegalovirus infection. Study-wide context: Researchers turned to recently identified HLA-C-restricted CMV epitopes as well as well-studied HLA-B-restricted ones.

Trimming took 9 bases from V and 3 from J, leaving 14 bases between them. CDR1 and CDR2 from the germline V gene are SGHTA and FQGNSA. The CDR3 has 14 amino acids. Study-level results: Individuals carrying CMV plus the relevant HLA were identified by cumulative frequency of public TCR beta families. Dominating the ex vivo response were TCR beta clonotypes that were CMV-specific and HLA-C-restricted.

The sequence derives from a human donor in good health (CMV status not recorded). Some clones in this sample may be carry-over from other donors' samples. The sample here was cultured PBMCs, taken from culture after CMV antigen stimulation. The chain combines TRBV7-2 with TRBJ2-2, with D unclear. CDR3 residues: CASEDGWDTGELFF. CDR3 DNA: TGTGCCAGTGAAGACGGGTGGGACACCGGGGAGCTGTTTTTT. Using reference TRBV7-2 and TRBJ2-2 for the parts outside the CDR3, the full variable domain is GAGVSQSPSNKVTEKGKDVELRCDPISGHTALYWYRQSLGQGLEFLIYFQGNSAPDKSGLPSDRFSAERTGGSVSTLTIQRTQQEDSAVYLCASEDGWDTGELFFGEGSRLTVL.